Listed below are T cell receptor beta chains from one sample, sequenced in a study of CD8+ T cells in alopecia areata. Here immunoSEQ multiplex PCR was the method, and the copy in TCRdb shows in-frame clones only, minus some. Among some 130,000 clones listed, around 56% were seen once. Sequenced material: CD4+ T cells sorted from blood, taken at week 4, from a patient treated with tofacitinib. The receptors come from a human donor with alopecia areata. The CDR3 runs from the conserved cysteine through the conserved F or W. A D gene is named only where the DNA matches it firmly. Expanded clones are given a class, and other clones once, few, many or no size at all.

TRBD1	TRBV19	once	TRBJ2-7	TGTGCCAGTGCCCCGGGACAGACCTACGAGCAGTACTTC	CASAPGQTYEQYF
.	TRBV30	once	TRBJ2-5	TGTGCCTGGGCTCAGGGGACGCGGGAGACCCAGTACTTC	CAWAQGTRETQYF
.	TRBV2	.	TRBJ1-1	TGTGCCAGCAGGATGGGGGGACGCTTGAACACTGAAGCTTTCTTT	CASRMGGRLNTEAFF
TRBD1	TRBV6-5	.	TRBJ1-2	TGTGCCAGCAGTTACCCGGGACAGGGCGGTGGCTACACCTTC	CASSYPGQGGGYTF
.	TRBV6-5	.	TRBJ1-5	TGTGCCAGCAGTTATAGCCCGTCGGGCAATCAGCCCCAGCATTTT	CASSYSPSGNQPQHF
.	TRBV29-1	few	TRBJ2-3	TGCAGCGTTGCAGGCAGGAGCACAGATACGCAGTATTTT	CSVAGRSTDTQYF
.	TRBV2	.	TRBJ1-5	TGTGCCAGCGGCAGAAATCAGCCCCAGCATTTT	CASGRNQPQHF
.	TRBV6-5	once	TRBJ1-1	TGTGCCAGCAGTTACTCGACAGACCTGAACACTGAAGCTTTCTTT	CASSYSTDLNTEAFF
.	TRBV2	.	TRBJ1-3	TGTGCCAGCAGAAGGACAGAATCTGGAAACACCATATATTTT	CASRRTESGNTIYF
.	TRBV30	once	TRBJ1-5	TGTGCCTGGGAAGCCCCAGGGGAGAGCAATCAGCCCCAGCATTTT	CAWEAPGESNQPQHF
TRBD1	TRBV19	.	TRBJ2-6	TGTGCCAGTAGTTCCACAGGGGCTGGGGCCAACGTCCTGACTTTC	CASSSTGAGANVLTF
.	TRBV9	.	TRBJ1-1	TGTGCCAGCAGCTCCCAACAGGGGAACACTGAAGCTTTCTTT	CASSSQQGNTEAFF
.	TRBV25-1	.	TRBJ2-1	TGTGCCAGCAGTGAGGGGGGCAACAATGAGCAGTTCTTC	CASSEGGNNEQFF
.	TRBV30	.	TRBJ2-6	TGTGCCTGGAAATTCGTAGCTGGGGCCAACGTCCTGACTTTC	CAWKFVAGANVLTF
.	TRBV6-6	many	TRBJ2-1	TGTGCCAGCAGGTCGGGGGACAATGAGCAGTTCTTC	CASRSGDNEQFF
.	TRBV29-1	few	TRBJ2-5	TGCAGCGGGAACGGGACACCGTACCAAGAGACCCAGTACTTC	CSGNGTPYQETQYF
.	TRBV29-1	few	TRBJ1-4	TGCAGCGTTGTCCCCGGGGCTTCTAATGAAAAACTGTTTTTT	CSVVPGASNEKLFF
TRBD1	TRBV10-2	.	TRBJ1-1	TGCGCCAGCAGTGCATACAGGGGCATGAACACTGAAGCTTTCTTT	CASSAYRGMNTEAFF
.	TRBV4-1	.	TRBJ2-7	TGCGCCAGCAGCCAAGGCGAGGCAGGGTGGTACGAGCAGTACTTC	CASSQGEAGWYEQYF
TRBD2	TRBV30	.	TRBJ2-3	TGTGCCTGGCTAGCGGGAGGGAGCACAGATACGCAGTATTTT	CAWLAGGSTDTQYF
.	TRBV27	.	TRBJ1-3	TGTGCCAGCGGTTTCTCCTCTGGAAACACCATATATTTT	CASGFSSGNTIYF
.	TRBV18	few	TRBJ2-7	TGTGCCAGCTCACCGGACGGTCTTTTGAAGCAGTACTTC	CASSPDGLLKQYF
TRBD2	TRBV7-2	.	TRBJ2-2	TGTGCCAGCAGCTCTAGCGGGAGGAACACCGGGGAGCTGTTTTTT	CASSSSGRNTGELFF
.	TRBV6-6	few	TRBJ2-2	TGTGCCGGAGTACACAGGGATTCCGGGGAGCTGTTTTTT	CAGVHRDSGELFF
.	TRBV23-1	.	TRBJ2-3	TGCGCCAGCAGTCAATCGAGGTTTCGCGTCAGGTGTTGGGATACGCAGTATTTT	CASSQSRFRVRCWDTQYF
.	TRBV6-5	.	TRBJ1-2	TGTGCCAGCAGTTACTCGGCGGGGGGGGACTATGGCTACACCTTC	CASSYSAGGDYGYTF
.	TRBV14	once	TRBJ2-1	TGTGCCAGCAGTCCCTTACTTGGGGACTACAATGAGCAGTTCTTC	CASSPLLGDYNEQFF
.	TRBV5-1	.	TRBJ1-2	TGCGCCAGCAGCCCGGGATCGTTGTCGGTCTATGGCTACACCTTC	CASSPGSLSVYGYTF
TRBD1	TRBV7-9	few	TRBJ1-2	TGTGCCAGCAGCCCGGGGACAGCCTATGGCTACACCTTC	CASSPGTAYGYTF
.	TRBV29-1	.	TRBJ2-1	TGCAGCGACGGAGGGGGGGATGAGCAGTTCTTC	CSDGGGDEQFF
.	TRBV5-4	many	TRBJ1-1	TGTGCCAGCAGCTTGACCGGGAACACTGAAGCTTTCTTT	CASSLTGNTEAFF
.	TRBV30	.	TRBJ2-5	TGTGCCCGTGAGGGAGGACGGACCCAGTACTTC	CAREGGRTQYF
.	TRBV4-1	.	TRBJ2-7	TGCGCCAGCAGCCAAGATTCCCGGGCAGACGAGCAGTACTTC	CASSQDSRADEQYF
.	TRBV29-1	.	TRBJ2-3	TGCAGCGTTGAAGAGGGGTATACGCAGTATTTT	CSVEEGYTQYF
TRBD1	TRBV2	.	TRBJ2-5	TGTGCCAGCAGTGAGCGCAGGGGGCGTTCAGAGACCCAGTACTTC	CASSERRGRSETQYF
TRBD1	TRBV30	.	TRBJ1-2	TGTGCCTGGAGTCGACAGGGGTATGGCTACACCTTC	CAWSRQGYGYTF
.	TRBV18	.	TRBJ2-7	TGTGCCAGCTCACCCAACAGGGAAGGCGAGCAGTACTTC	CASSPNREGEQYF
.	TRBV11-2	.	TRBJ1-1	TGTGCCAGCAGCTTCCCCGGGAACACTGAAGCTTTCTTT	CASSFPGNTEAFF
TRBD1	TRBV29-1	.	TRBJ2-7	TGCAGCGTTGTGGGGACAGGGGGAACCTACGAGCAGTACTTC	CSVVGTGGTYEQYF
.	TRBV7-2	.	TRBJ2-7	TGTGCCAGCAGCCTAGGGGCCGGGTACGAGCAGTACTTC	CASSLGAGYEQYF
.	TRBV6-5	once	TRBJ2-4	TGTGCCAGCAGTTACGATTTAGGGGCCAAAAACATTCAGTACTTC	CASSYDLGAKNIQYF
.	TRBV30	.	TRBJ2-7	TGTGCCTTAGACAGGCCCTACGAGCAGTACTTC	CALDRPYEQYF
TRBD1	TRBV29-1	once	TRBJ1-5	TGCAGCGTTAGACAGGGGTACGATCAGCCCCAGCATTTT	CSVRQGYDQPQHF
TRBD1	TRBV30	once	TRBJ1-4	TGTGCCTGGGCTAGGGACAGGGGAGAAAAACTGTTTTTT	CAWARDRGEKLFF
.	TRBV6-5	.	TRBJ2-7	TGTGCCAGCAGTTACTGGCACGAGCAGTACTTC	CASSYWHEQYF
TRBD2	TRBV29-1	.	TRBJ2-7	TGCAGCGTCCGCCCGTCCTTTCGTAGCGGGAGCTACGAGCAGTACTTC	CSVRPSFRSGSYEQYF
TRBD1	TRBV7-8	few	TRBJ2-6	TGTGCCAGCAGCTTACGTCCGGGACAGTCTGGGGCCAACGTCCTGACTTTC	CASSLRPGQSGANVLTF
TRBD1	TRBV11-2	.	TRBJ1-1	TGTGCCAGCAGCTTAGGACAGGGGGCGACTGAAGCTTTCTTT	CASSLGQGATEAFF
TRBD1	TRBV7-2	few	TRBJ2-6	TGTGCCAGCAGCTTACGGACAGGGCTTCTTGGGGCCAACGTCCTGACTTTC	CASSLRTGLLGANVLTF
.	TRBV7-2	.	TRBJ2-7	TGTGCCAGCAGCCGAGGGACAGCGGGGTACGACGAGCAGTACTTC	CASSRGTAGYDEQYF
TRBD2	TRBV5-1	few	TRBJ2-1	TGCGCCAGCAGCTTGGATCCTAGCGGAGGCTACAATGAGCAGTTCTTC	CASSLDPSGGYNEQFF
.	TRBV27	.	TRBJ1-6	TGTGCCAGCAGAAACTCCCCCAGGTCACCCCTCCACTTT	CASRNSPRSPLHF
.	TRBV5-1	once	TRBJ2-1	TGCGCCAGCAGCTGGGCAAAGAACAATGAGCAGTTCTTC	CASSWAKNNEQFF
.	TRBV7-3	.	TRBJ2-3	TGTGCCAGCAGCGCATCGGGGGGCTCGGCGGAAAATACGCAGTATTTT	CASSASGGSAENTQYF
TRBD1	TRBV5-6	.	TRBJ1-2	TGTGCCAGCAGCTCCAGACAGGGAACCTATGGCTACACCTTC	CASSSRQGTYGYTF
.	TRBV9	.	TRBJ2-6	TGTGCCAGCAGCGTAGGATACAGTACCGGGGCCAACGTCCTGACTTTC	CASSVGYSTGANVLTF
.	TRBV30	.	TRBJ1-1	TGTGCCTGGAGTGTCCAGGGTTTGGGAGCTTTCTTT	CAWSVQGLGAFF
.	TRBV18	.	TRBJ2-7	TGTGCCAGCTCACTCGCCGGAGCGAACGGGGCCTACGAGCAGTACTTC	CASSLAGANGAYEQYF
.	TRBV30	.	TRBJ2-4	TGTGCCTGGAGTGTCAACCTAGCCAAAAACATTCAGTACTTC	CAWSVNLAKNIQYF